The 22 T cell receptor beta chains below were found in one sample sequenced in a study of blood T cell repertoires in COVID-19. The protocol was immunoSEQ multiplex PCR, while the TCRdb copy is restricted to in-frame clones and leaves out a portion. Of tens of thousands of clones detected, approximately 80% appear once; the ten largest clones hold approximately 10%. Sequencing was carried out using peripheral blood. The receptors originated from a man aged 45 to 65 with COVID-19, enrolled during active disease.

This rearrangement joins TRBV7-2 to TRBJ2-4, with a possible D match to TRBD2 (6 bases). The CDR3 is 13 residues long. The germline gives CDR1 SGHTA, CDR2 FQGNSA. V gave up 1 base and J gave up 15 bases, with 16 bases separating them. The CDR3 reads CASSLGGRGKLYF. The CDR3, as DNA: TGTGCCAGCAGCTTAGGGGGTCGGGGGAAATTGTACTTC. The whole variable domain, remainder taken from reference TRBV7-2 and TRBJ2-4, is GAGVSQSPSNKVTEKGKDVELRCDPISGHTALYWYRQSLGQGLEFLIYFQGNSAPDKSGLPSDRFSAERTGGSVSTLTIQRTQQEDSAVYLCASSLGGRGKLYFGAGTRLSVL.

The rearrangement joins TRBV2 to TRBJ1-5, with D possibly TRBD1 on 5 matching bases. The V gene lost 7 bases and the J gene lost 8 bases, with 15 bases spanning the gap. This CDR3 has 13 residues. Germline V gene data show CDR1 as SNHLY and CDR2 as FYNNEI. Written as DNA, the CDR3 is TGTGCCAGCAAAGAAGGGGCGGAAGAGCCCCAGCATTTT. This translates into CASKEGAEEPQHF.

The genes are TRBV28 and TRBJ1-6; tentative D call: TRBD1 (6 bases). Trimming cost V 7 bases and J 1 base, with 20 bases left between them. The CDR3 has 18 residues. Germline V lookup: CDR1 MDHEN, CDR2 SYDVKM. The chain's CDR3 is CASIGLFSGVSYNSPLHF. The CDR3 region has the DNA TGTGCCAGCATCGGGCTATTCTCAGGGGTTTCCTATAATTCACCCCTCCACTTT.

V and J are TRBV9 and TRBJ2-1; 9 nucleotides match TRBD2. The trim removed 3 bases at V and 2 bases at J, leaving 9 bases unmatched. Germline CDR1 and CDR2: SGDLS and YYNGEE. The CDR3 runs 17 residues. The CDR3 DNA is TGTGCCAGCAGCGCCCAGCTCGCGGGAGGGGCCTACAATGAGCAGTTCTTC. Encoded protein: CASSAQLAGGAYNEQFF.

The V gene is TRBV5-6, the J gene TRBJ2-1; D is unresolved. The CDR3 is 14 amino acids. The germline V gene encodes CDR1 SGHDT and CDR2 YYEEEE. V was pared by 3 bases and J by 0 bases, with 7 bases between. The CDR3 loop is CASSSEFSYNEQFF. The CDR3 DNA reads TGTGCCAGCAGCTCAGAATTCTCCTACAATGAGCAGTTCTTC.

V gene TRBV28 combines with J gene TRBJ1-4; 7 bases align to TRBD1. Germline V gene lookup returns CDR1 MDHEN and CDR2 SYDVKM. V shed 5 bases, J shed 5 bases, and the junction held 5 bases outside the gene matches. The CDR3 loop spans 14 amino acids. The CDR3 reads CASSRDSVNEKLFF. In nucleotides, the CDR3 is TGTGCCAGCAGTCGGGACAGCGTAAATGAAAAACTGTTTTTT.

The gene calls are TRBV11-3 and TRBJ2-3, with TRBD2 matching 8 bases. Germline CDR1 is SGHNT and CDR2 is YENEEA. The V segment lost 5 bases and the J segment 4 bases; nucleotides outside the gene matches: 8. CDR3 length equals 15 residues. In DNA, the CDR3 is TGTGCCAGCAGCATGGGACTAGGGGCAGCAGATACGCAGTATTTT. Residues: CASSMGLGAADTQYF.

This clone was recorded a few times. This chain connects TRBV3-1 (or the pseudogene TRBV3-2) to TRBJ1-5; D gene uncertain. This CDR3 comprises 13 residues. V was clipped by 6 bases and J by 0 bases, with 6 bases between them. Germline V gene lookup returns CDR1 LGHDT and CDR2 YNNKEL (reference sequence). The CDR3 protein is CASSYNSNQPQHF. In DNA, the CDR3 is TGTGCCAGCAGTTACAATAGCAATCAGCCCCAGCATTTT.

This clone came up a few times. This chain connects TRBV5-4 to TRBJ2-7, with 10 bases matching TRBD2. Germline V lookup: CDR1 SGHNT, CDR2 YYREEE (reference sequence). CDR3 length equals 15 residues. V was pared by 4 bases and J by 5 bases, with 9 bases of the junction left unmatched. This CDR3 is CASSPRLAGENEQYF. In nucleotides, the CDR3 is TGTGCCAGCAGCCCGAGGCTAGCGGGGGAGAACGAGCAGTACTTC.

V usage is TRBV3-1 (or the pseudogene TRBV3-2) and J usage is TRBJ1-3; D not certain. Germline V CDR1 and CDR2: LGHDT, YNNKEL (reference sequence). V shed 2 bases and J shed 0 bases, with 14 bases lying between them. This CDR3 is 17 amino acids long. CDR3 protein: CASSQITLRDSGNTIYF. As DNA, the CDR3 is TGTGCCAGCAGCCAAATAACCCTACGGGACTCTGGAAACACCATATATTTT.

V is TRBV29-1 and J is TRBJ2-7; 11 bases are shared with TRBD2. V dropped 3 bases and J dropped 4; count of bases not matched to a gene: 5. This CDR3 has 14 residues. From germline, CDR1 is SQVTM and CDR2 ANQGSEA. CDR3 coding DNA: TGCAGCGTTGACTATAGCGGGAGGGGGTACGAGCAGTACTTC. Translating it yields CSVDYSGRGYEQYF.

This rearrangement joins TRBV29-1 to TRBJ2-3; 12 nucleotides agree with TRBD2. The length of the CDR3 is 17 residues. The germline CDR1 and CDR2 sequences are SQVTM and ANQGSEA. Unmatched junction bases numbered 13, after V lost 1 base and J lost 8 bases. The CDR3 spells CSVEGPLAGGALVTQYF. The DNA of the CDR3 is TGCAGCGTTGAAGGGCCGCTAGCGGGAGGGGCGCTTGTTACGCAGTATTTT.

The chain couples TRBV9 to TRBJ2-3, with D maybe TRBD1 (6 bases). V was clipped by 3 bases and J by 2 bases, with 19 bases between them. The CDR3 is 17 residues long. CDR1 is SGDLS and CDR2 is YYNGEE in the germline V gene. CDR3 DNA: TGTGCCAGCAGCGCTGGGAGCAGGGGTCTCACCACAGATACGCAGTATTTT. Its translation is CASSAGSRGLTTDTQYF. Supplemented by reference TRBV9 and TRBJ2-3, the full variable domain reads DSGVTQTPKHLITATGQRVTLRCSPRSGDLSVYWYQQSLDQGLQFLIQYYNGEERAKGNILERFSAQQFPDLHSELNLSSLELGDSALYFCASSAGSRGLTTDTQYFGPGTRLTVL.

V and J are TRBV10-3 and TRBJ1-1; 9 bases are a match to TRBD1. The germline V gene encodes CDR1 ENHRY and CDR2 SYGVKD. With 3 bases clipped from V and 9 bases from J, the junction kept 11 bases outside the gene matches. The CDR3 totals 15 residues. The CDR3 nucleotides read TGTGCCATCAGTGACCTACAGGGGGCCGTTATTCAAGCTTTCTTT. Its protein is CAISDLQGAVIQAFF.

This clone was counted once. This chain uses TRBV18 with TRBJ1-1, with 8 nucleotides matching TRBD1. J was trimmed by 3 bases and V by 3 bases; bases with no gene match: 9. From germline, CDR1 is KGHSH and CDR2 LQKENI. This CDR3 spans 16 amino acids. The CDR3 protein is CASSPSQGVQDTEAFF. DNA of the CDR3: TGTGCCAGCTCACCCTCACAGGGGGTTCAGGACACTGAAGCTTTCTTT.

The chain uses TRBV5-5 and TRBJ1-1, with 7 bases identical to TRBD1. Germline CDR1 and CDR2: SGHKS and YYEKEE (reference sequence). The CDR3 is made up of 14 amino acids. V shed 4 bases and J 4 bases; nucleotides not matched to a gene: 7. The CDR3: CASSKTGVGTEAFF. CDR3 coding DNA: TGTGCCAGCAGCAAAACAGGGGTCGGCACTGAAGCTTTCTTT.

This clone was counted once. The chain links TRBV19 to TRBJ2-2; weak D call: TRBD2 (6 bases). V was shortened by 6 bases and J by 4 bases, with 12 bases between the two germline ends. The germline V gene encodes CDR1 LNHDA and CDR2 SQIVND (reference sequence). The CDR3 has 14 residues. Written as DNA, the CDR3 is TGTGCCAGTAGGTTTAGCGGCAGCACCGGGGAGCTGTTTTTT. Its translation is CASRFSGSTGELFF.

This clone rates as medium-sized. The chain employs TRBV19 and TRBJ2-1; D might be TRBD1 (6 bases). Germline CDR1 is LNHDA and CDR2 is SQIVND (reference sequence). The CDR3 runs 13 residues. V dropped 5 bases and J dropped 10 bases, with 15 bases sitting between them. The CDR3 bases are TGTGCCAGTAGTCTCCCACAGGGTCGAGAGCAGTTCTTC. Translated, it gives CASSLPQGREQFF. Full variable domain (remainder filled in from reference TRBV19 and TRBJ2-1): DGGITQSPKYLFRKEGQNVTLSCEQNLNHDAMYWYRQDPGQGLRLIYYSQIVNDFQKGDIAEGYSVSREKKESFPLTVTSAQKNPTAFYLCASSLPQGREQFFGPGTRLTVL.

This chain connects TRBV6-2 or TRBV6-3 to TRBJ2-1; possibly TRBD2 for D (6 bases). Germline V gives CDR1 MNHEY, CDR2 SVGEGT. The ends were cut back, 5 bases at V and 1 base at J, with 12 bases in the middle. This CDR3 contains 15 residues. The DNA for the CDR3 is TGTGCCAGCAGTCCCGCTAGCGTATCCTACAATGAGCAGTTCTTC. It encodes CASSPASVSYNEQFF.

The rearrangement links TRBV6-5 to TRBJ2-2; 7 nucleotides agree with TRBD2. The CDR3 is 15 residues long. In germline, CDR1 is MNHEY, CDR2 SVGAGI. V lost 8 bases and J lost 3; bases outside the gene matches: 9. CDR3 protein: CASAAGVGDTGELFF. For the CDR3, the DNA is TGTGCCAGCGCGGCGGGAGTAGGGGACACCGGGGAGCTGTTTTTT.

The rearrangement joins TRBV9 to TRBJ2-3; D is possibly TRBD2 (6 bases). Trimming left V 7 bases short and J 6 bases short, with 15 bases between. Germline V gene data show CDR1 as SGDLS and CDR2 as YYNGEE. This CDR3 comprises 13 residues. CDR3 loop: CASGRGGGDTQYF. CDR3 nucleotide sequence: TGTGCCAGCGGACGGGGAGGAGGCGATACGCAGTATTTT.

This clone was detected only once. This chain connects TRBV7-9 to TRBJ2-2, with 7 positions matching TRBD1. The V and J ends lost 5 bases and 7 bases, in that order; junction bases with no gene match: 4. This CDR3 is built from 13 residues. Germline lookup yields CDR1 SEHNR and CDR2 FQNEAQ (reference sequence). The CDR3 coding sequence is TGTGCCAGCAGCCTACAGGGGATCGGGGAGCTGTTTTTT. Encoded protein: CASSLQGIGELFF.